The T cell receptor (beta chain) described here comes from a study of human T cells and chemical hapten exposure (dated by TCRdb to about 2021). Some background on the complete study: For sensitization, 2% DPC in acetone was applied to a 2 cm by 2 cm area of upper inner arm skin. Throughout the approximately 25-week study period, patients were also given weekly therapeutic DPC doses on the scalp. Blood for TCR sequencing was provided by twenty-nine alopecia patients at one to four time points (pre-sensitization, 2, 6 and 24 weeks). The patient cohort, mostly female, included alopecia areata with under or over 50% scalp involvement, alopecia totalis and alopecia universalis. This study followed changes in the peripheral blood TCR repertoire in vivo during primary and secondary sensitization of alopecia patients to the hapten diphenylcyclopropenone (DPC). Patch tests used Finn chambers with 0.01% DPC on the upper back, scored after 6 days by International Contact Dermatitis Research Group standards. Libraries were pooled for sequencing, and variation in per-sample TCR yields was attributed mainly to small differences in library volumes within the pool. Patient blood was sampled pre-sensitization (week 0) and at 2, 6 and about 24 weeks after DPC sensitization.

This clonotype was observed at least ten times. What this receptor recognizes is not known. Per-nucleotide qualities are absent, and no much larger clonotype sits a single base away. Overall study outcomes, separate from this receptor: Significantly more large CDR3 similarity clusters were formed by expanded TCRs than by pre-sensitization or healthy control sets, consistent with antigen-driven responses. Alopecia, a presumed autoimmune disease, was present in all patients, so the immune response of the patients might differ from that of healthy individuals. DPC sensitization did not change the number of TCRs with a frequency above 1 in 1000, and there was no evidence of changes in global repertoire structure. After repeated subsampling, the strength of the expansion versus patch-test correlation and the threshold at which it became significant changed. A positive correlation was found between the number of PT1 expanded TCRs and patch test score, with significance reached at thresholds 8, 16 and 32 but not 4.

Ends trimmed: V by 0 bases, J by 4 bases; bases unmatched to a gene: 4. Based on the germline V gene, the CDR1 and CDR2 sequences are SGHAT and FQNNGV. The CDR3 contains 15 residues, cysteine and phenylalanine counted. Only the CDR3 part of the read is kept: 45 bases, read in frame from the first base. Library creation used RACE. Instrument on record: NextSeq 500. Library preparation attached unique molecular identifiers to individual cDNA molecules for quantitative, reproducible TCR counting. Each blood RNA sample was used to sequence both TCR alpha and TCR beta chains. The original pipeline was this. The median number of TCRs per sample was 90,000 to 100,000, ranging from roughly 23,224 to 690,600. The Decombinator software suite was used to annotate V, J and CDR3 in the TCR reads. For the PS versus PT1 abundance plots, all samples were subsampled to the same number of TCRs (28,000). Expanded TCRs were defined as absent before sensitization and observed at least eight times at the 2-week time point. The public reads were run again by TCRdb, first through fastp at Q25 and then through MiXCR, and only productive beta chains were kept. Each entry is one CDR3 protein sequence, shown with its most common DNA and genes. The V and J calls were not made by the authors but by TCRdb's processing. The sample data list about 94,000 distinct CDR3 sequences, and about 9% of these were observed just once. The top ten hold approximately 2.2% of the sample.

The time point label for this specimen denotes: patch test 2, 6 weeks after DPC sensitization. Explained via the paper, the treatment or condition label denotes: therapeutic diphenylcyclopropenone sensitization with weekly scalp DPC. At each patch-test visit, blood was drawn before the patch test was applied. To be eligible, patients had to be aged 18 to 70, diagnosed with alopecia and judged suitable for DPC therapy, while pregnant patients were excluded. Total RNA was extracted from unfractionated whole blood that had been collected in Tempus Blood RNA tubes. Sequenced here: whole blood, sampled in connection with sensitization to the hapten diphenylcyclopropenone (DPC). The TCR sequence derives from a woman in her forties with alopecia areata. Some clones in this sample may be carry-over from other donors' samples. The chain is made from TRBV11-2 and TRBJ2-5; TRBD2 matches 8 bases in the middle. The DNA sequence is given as TGTGCCAGCAGCTTAGAAGCGGGAGTCGCAGAGACCCAGTACTTC. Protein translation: CASSLEAGVAETQYF. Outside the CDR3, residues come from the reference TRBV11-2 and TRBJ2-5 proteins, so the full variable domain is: EAGVAQSPRYKIIEKRQSVAFWCNPISGHATLYWYQQILGQGPKLLIQFQNNGVVDDSQLPKDRFSAERLKGVDSTLKIQPAKLEDSAVYLCASSLEAGVAETQYFGPGTRLLVL.